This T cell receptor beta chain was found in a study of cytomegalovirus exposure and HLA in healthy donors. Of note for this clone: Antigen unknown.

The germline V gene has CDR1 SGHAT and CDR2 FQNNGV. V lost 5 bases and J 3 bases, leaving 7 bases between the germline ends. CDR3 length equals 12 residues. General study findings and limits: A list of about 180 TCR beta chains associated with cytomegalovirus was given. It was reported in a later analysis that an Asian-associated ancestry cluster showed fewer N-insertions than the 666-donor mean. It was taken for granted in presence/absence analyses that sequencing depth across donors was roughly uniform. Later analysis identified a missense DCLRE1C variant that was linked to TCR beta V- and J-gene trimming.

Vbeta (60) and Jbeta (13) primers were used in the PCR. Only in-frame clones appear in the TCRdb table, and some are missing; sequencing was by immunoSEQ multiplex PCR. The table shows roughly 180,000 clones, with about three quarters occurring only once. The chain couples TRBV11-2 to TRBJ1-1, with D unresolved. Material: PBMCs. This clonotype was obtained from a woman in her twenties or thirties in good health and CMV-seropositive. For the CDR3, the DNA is TGTGCCAGCAGCCCGGGGTACACTGAAGCTTTCTTT. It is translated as CASSPGYTEAFF.